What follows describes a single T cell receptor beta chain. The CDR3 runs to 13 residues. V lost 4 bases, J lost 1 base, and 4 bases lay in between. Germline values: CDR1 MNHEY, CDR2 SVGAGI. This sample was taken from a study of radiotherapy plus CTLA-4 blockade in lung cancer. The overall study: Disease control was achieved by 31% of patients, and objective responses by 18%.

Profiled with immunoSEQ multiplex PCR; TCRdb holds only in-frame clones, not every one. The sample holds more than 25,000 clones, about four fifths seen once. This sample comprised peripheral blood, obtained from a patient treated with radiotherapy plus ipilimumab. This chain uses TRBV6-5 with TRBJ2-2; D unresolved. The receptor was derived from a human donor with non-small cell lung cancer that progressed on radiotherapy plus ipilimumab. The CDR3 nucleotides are TGTGCCAGCAGTTCGAGGAACACCGGGGAGCTGTTTTTT. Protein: CASSSRNTGELFF.